The 25 T cell receptor beta chains given below trace back to one sample, sequenced in a study of CD8 T cells in Susac syndrome. Random-hexamer reverse transcription was applied to about 0.45 to 1 ug RNA. Each CDR3 protein is one row after TCRdb ran MiXCR on the immunoSEQ multiplex PCR reads. Among around 130,000 distinct CDR3 sequences, approximately 94% were seen once, and the ten largest hold approximately 0.089%. Material: CD4+ T cells from PBMCs. Receptors were obtained from a human donor in good health.

The V gene is TRBV3-1, the J gene TRBJ1-5; possibly TRBD1 for D (5 bases). This CDR3 comprises 14 residues. V dropped 1 base and J dropped 5 bases, with 9 bases sitting between them. Germline loops: CDR1 LGHDT, CDR2 YNNKEL (reference sequence). The CDR3 DNA sequence: TGTGCCAGCAGCCAAGGGGCAGGGTATCAGCCCCAGCATTTT. Its translation: CASSQGAGYQPQHF.

The chain is built from TRBV19 and TRBJ2-4, with D possibly being TRBD1 or TRBD2 (5 bases each). Germline lookup yields CDR1 LNHDA and CDR2 SQIVND (reference sequence). CDR3 length: 13 residues. Trimming removed 4 bases at V and 7 bases at J, with 11 bases between. The CDR3 sequence is CASSTIWGNIQYF. The CDR3 bases are TGTGCCAGTAGTACCATATGGGGGAACATTCAGTACTTC.

The V gene is TRBV30, the J gene TRBJ2-1; D possibly matches TRBD1 or TRBD2 (6 bases each). This CDR3 has 16 amino acids. V was cut by 2 bases and J by 5 bases, with 19 bases left in between. Germline V CDR1 and CDR2: GTSNPN, SVGIG (reference sequence). The CDR3 here is CAWSPRGRGSDNEQFF. In DNA form, the CDR3 reads TGTGCCTGGAGTCCCAGGGGTCGGGGGTCGGACAATGAGCAGTTCTTC.

The V call is TRBV12-3 or TRBV12-4, the J call TRBJ1-5, with 7 nucleotides matching TRBD1. There are 15 residues in the CDR3. Unmatched junction bases numbered 8, after V lost 5 bases and J lost 4 bases. The DNA of the CDR3 is TGTGCCAGCAGTGCAACGGACAGGATAAATCAGCCCCAGCATTTT. This translates into CASSATDRINQPQHF.

The genes are TRBV18 and TRBJ2-5; TRBD1 might be the D (5 bases). This CDR3 is 15 amino acids long. With 5 bases removed from V and 3 bases from J, the gap between germline ends came to 16 bases. CDR1 and CDR2 (germline): KGHSH, LQKENI. CDR3 nucleotides: TGTGCCAGCTCAAACCAGGGTAATGGGGAAGAGACCCAGTACTTC. It codes for CASSNQGNGEETQYF.

The chain recombines TRBV6-5 with TRBJ2-7, with 9 bases lining up with TRBD1. The CDR3 totals 17 residues. Germline V gene data show CDR1 as MNHEY and CDR2 as SVGAGI. V trimming: 4 bases; J trimming: 7 bases; junction bases outside the gene matches: 17. CDR3 in amino acids: CASSSTPGQGRGREQYF. DNA for the CDR3: TGTGCCAGCAGTTCCACTCCGGGACAGGGACGGGGGAGGGAGCAGTACTTC.

The chain uses TRBV5-1 and TRBJ2-1; 12 positions agree with TRBD2. The CDR3 extends over 15 amino acids. CDR1 and CDR2 (germline): SGHRS, YFSETQ. The trim removed 2 bases at V and 6 bases at J, leaving 3 bases unmatched. The CDR3 DNA reads TGCGCCAGCAGCTTCCTAGCGGGAGGGGGCAATGAGCAGTTCTTC. Residues: CASSFLAGGGNEQFF. The whole variable domain, remainder taken from reference TRBV5-1 and TRBJ2-1, is KAGVTQTPRYLIKTRGQQVTLSCSPISGHRSVSWYQQTPGQGLQFLFEYFSETQRNKGNFPGRFSGRQFSNSRSEMNVSTLELGDSALYLCASSFLAGGGNEQFFGPGTRLTVL.

This clonotype appeared a single time. This CDR3 reads CASSQEQGATNEKLFF. CDR3 in DNA: TGCGCCAGCAGCCAAGAGCAGGGGGCAACTAATGAAAAACTGTTTTTT. The chain recombines TRBV4-1 with TRBJ1-4, with 7 bases fitting TRBD1. Trimming took 0 bases from V and 0 from J; bases not matched to a gene: 1. The germline CDR1 and CDR2 sequences are MGHRA and YSYEKL. The CDR3 is 16 residues long.

The genes are TRBV6-1 and TRBJ2-2; D unclear. Trimming cost V 7 bases and J 2 bases, with 11 bases left between them. Germline CDR1 and CDR2: MNHNS and SASEGT. The length of the CDR3 is 14 residues. CDR3 nucleotides: TGTGCCAGCAACCGGCCCCCCAACACCGGGGAGCTGTTTTTT. It encodes CASNRPPNTGELFF.

The gene calls are TRBV7-3 and TRBJ2-3; tentatively, D is TRBD2 (5 bases). CDR3 length: 14 residues. Germline loops: CDR1 SGHTA, CDR2 FQGTGA. V shed 5 bases and J shed 4 bases, with 13 bases lying between them. Here the CDR3 reads CASSMRAGADTQYF. DNA of the CDR3: TGTGCCAGCAGCATGAGGGCGGGCGCAGATACGCAGTATTTT.

Here the CDR3 reads CASSANYGYTF. CDR3 sequence (DNA): TGTGCCAGCAGCGCAAACTATGGCTACACCTTC. The chain joins TRBV9 to TRBJ1-2, with no clear D. The V end lost 3 bases, the J end lost 2 bases, and 2 bases lay between the germline ends. The length of the CDR3 is 11 residues. Per the germline V gene, CDR1 is SGDLS and CDR2 is YYNGEE. Based on the CDR3 plus reference TRBV9 and TRBJ1-2, the full variable domain is DSGVTQTPKHLITATGQRVTLRCSPRSGDLSVYWYQQSLDQGLQFLIQYYNGEERAKGNILERFSAQQFPDLHSELNLSSLELGDSALYFCASSANYGYTFGSGTRLTVV.

The rearrangement joins TRBV7-9 to TRBJ1-4, with 9 bases fitting TRBD1. Germline V gives CDR1 SEHNR, CDR2 FQNEAQ (reference sequence). CDR3 length: 16 amino acids. Trimming at V came to 5 bases and at J to 8 bases, leaving 12 bases not matched to a gene. CDR3 residues: CASSPPSPGQGEKLFF. The CDR3 DNA reads as TGTGCCAGCAGCCCGCCTTCTCCGGGACAGGGAGAAAAACTGTTTTTT.

V gene TRBV6-5 combines with J gene TRBJ2-3; D not resolved. Trimming left V 6 bases short and J 8 bases short, with 15 bases between. The CDR3 has 13 amino acids. CDR1 is MNHEY, CDR2 SVGAGI, per germline. The CDR3 DNA reads as TGTGCCAGCAGCCCAGATTTATTCGGTACGCAGTATTTT. This sequence encodes CASSPDLFGTQYF.

The V call is TRBV18, the J call TRBJ2-2; weak D call: TRBD1 (7 bases). Germline V gives CDR1 KGHSH, CDR2 LQKENI. V lost 4 bases and J lost 1, with 13 bases in between. The CDR3 has 16 amino acids. The CDR3 reads CASSRRDSRNTGELFF. The DNA of the CDR3 is TGTGCCAGCTCACGGAGGGACAGCAGGAACACCGGGGAGCTGTTTTTT.

The chain combines TRBV7-9 with TRBJ2-7; TRBD1 matches 9 bases. The V segment lost 6 bases and the J segment 2 bases; nucleotides outside the gene matches: 8. CDR1 SEHNR and CDR2 FQNEAQ come from the germline V gene (reference sequence). CDR3 length equals 15 residues. The CDR3 DNA is TGTGCCAGCAGTTTATTGGGACAGGGTCCCTACGAGCAGTACTTC. It codes for CASSLLGQGPYEQYF.

This chain joins TRBV28 and TRBJ1-1, with a possible D match to TRBD1 (5 bases). Germline V gene lookup returns CDR1 MDHEN and CDR2 SYDVKM. The CDR3 sequence is 16 residues long. V shed 4 bases and J shed 1 base, with 16 bases lying between them. DNA of the CDR3: TGTGCCAGCAGTTCCTCGGGGGAGGGATCGAACACTGAAGCTTTCTTT. Its protein is CASSSSGEGSNTEAFF. Full variable domain (outside the CDR3, taken from reference TRBV28 and TRBJ1-1): DVKVTQSSRYLVKRTGEKVFLECVQDMDHENMFWYRQDPGLGLRLIYFSYDVKMKEKGDIPEGYSVSREKKERFSLILESASTNQTSMYLCASSSSGEGSNTEAFFGQGTRLTVV.

J is TRBJ2-1 and V is TRBV3-1; no definite D call. From germline, CDR1 is LGHDT and CDR2 YNNKEL (reference sequence). The length of the CDR3 is 15 residues. V lost 2 bases, J lost 0 bases, and 8 bases lay in between. The CDR3 is CASSQRTHSYNEQFF. The DNA for the CDR3 is TGTGCCAGCAGCCAACGAACCCACTCCTACAATGAGCAGTTCTTC.

J is TRBJ2-7 and V is TRBV19, with TRBD1 identical over 8 bases. The V segment lost 7 bases and the J segment 4 bases; nucleotides outside the gene matches: 6. The CDR3 totals 13 residues. From germline, CDR1 is LNHDA and CDR2 SQIVND (reference sequence). The CDR3 is CASTQTGEYEQYF. CDR3 in DNA: TGTGCCAGTACTCAGACAGGGGAATACGAGCAGTACTTC. Looking up the rest from reference TRBV19 and TRBJ2-7 gives the full variable domain: DGGITQSPKYLFRKEGQNVTLSCEQNLNHDAMYWYRQDPGQGLRLIYYSQIVNDFQKGDIAEGYSVSREKKESFPLTVTSAQKNPTAFYLCASTQTGEYEQYFGPGTRLTVT.

This chain joins TRBV29-1 and TRBJ1-1, with D possibly matching TRBD1 (6 bases). The CDR3 length is 15 residues. CDR1 is SQVTM and CDR2 is ANQGSEA in the germline V gene. Trimming removed 1 base at V and 3 bases at J, with 15 bases between. The CDR3 DNA reads TGCAGCGTTGAAGTCTCCGCCCACAGGGACACTGAAGCTTTCTTT. It codes for CSVEVSAHRDTEAFF.

V is TRBV9 and J is TRBJ2-2, with D possibly TRBD2 on 6 matching bases. The germline V gene has CDR1 SGDLS and CDR2 YYNGEE. Trimming pared 4 bases from V and 4 bases from J, leaving 20 bases between. The CDR3 extends over 17 amino acids. The CDR3 nucleotides are TGTGCCAGCAGCACTGGCGGGGCCCAGGGAGTCACCGGGGAGCTGTTTTTT. Translating gives CASSTGGAQGVTGELFF.

The chain links TRBV28 to TRBJ1-2, with D perhaps TRBD1 (5 bases). The V and J ends lost 6 bases and 4 bases respectively, with 18 bases between them. Germline V gene lookup returns CDR1 MDHEN and CDR2 SYDVKM. CDR3 length equals 15 residues. DNA of the CDR3: TGTGCCAGCAGGCCGGGACTCCCTCTTTCCTATGGCTACACCTTC. Residues: CASRPGLPLSYGYTF.

This rearrangement joins TRBV10-3 to TRBJ2-1; 14 positions agree with TRBD2. The trim removed 10 bases at V and 7 bases at J, leaving 6 bases unmatched. The CDR3 spans 14 residues. Germline lookup yields CDR1 ENHRY and CDR2 SYGVKD. CDR3 coding DNA: TGTGCCACAGCCGGGACTAGCGGGAGAAATGAGCAGTTCTTC. Translating it yields CATAGTSGRNEQFF.

The chain recombines TRBV14 with TRBJ2-1, with D possibly being TRBD2 (6 bases). CDR1 and CDR2 (germline): SGHDN, FVKESK. Trimming removed 4 bases at V and 4 bases at J, with 8 bases between. The CDR3 extends over 13 amino acids. For the CDR3, the DNA is TGTGCCAGCAGCCGACTAGTTTACAATGAGCAGTTCTTC. This translates into CASSRLVYNEQFF.

The table lists this clonotype with a count of one. The chain couples TRBV2 to TRBJ2-2; 12 nucleotides agree with TRBD1. V lost 4 bases to trimming and J lost 7 bases; unmatched junction nucleotides: 4. The CDR3 loop spans 15 amino acids. The germline V gene has CDR1 SNHLY and CDR2 FYNNEI. The CDR3 reads CASSGDRGRDGELFF. CDR3 coding DNA: TGTGCCAGCAGTGGGGACAGGGGGCGGGACGGGGAGCTGTTTTTT.

J is TRBJ2-7 and V is TRBV29-1; D is perhaps TRBD2 (5 bases). The germline V and J ends were trimmed by 7 bases and 12 bases, with 22 bases remaining between them. CDR1 is SQVTM and CDR2 is ANQGSEA in the germline V gene. The CDR3 runs to 12 residues. CDR3 in DNA: TGCAGCGCTGAGTCAACCGAGCAAGGACTGTACTTC. This translates into CSAESTEQGLYF.